A single sample is the source of the 31 T cell receptor beta chains below, sequenced in a study of CXCR3-negative and CXCR3-positive naive CD8 T cells. 5' RACE with UMI labels generated the TRB cDNA libraries. TCRdb reprocessed the 5' RACE reads; each CDR3 protein has one entry and no DNA is given. Its table lists under 70,000 distinct CDR3 sequences. The sample taken for sequencing was memory CD8+ T cells from blood. Receptors were obtained from a human donor in good health. Some clones in this sample may be carry-over from other donors' samples.

The chain employs TRBV29-1 and TRBJ2-1; with no DNA, the TCRdb D assignment of TRBD1 cannot be verified. The CDR3 is made up of 13 amino acids. CDR1 is SQVTM, CDR2 ANQGSEA, per germline. CDR3 in amino acids: CSVEQGLDNEQFF.

The chain employs TRBV29-1 and TRBJ2-5; TCRdb reports TRBD2, a call that lacks DNA to check it against. CDR1 and CDR2 (germline): SQVTM, ANQGSEA. The CDR3 runs 14 residues. The CDR3 protein is CSVEDREGTETQYF.

The chain recombines TRBV29-1 with TRBJ2-5; TCRdb reports TRBD1, a call that lacks DNA to check it against. The CDR3 contains 14 residues. The V gene's germline CDR1 is SQVTM and CDR2 ANQGSEA. CDR3 loop: CSVERDNRQETQYF.

The chain carries TRBV19 and TRBJ2-3; the D call of TRBD2 rests on TCRdb alone, since no DNA is present to check it. The germline gives CDR1 LNHDA, CDR2 SQIVND (reference sequence). This CDR3 region has 14 residues. The CDR3 loop is CASSLGPRTDTQYF.

CDR3 loop: CSGLPGGQGATEAFF. J is TRBJ1-1 and V is TRBV29-1; TCRdb calls TRBD1, which cannot be checked without DNA. Per the germline V gene, CDR1 is SQVTM and CDR2 is ANQGSEA. The CDR3 consists of 15 residues.

The J gene is TRBJ1-2, the V gene TRBV4-3. The CDR3 loop spans 14 amino acids. The V gene's germline CDR1 is LGHNA and CDR2 YSLEER. The CDR3 loop reads CASSQALDYYGYTF.

This rearrangement joins TRBV7-9 to TRBJ2-3. Germline V gene data show CDR1 as SEHNR and CDR2 as FQNEAQ (reference sequence). The length of the CDR3 is 11 residues. CDR3 loop: CASLGTDTQYF.

This chain connects TRBV28 to TRBJ2-7; TCRdb's assignment of TRBD2 cannot be checked, as there is no DNA. Germline CDR1 is MDHEN and CDR2 is SYDVKM. The CDR3 loop spans 15 amino acids. CDR3 loop: CASRDVAGGAYEQYF.

V and J are TRBV6-2 or TRBV6-3 and TRBJ2-7; TCRdb gives TRBD2 as the D gene, but with no DNA this cannot be confirmed. The CDR3 has 13 amino acids. Germline V CDR1 and CDR2: MNHEY, SVGEGT. CDR3 residues: CASAAVRTYEQYF.

The chain combines TRBV5-5 with TRBJ2-1; TCRdb returns TRBD1, unconfirmable since there is no DNA. This CDR3 comprises 18 residues. The V gene's germline CDR1 is SGHKS and CDR2 YYEKEE (reference sequence). The CDR3 sequence: CASSPAWGLASCYNEQFF. The full variable domain, completed using reference TRBV5-5 and TRBJ2-1, is DAGVTQSPTHLIKTRGQQVTLRCSPISGHKSVSWYQQVLGQGPQFIFQYYEKEERGRGNFPDRFSARQFPNYSSELNVNALLLGDSALYLCASSPAWGLASCYNEQFFGPGTRLTVL.

V usage is TRBV4-2 and J usage is TRBJ1-2; TCRdb outputs TRBD1, but without DNA this stays unchecked. The CDR3 consists of 18 residues. Germline CDR1 LGHNA, CDR2 YNFKEQ. CDR3 protein: CASSQDLYSSGLNDGYTF.

The chain carries TRBV7-2 and TRBJ2-7; absent DNA, TCRdb's TRBD1 call cannot be checked. This CDR3 spans 15 amino acids. Looked up from germline, CDR1 is SGHTA and CDR2 is FQGNSA. The CDR3 is CASSFPIGGTYEQYF.

CDR3 protein: CASSSTGTGASYNEQFF. This sequence joins TRBV7-9 and TRBJ2-1; checking the TCRdb D call of TRBD1 is not possible without DNA. CDR3 length: 17 amino acids. The germline CDR1 and CDR2 sequences are SEHNR and FQNEAQ (reference sequence). Full variable domain (rest looked up from reference TRBV7-9 and TRBJ2-1): DTGVSQNPRHKITKRGQNVTFRCDPISEHNRLYWYRQTLGQGPEFLTYFQNEAQLEKSRLLSDRFSAERPKGSFSTLEIQRTEQGDSAMYLCASSSTGTGASYNEQFFGPGTRLTVL.

The CDR3 protein is CASSQDRQADEQYF. The chain links TRBV4-3 to TRBJ2-7. The CDR3 runs to 14 residues. The germline V gene encodes CDR1 LGHNA and CDR2 YSLEER.

This chain's CDR3 is CASSLGLRVADTQYF. This chain links TRBV7-2 with TRBJ2-3. The CDR3 totals 15 residues. Germline CDR1 SGHTA, CDR2 FQGNSA.

The genes are TRBV19 and TRBJ2-7; TCRdb names TRBD1, which stays unverified in the absence of DNA. The CDR3 runs to 13 residues. Germline V gene lookup returns CDR1 LNHDA and CDR2 SQIVND (reference sequence). CDR3 amino acids: CASSTYTGYEQYF.

The chain links TRBV20-1 to TRBJ2-7; checking the TCRdb D call of TRBD2 is not possible without DNA. The CDR3 has 15 residues. Per the germline V gene, CDR1 is DFQATT and CDR2 is SNEGSKA (reference sequence). The CDR3 sequence: CSASGREGYSYEQYF.

The chain carries TRBV7-9 and TRBJ2-7; lacking DNA, the TRBD1 call made by TCRdb goes unchecked. CDR1 is SEHNR, CDR2 FQNEAQ, per germline (reference sequence). CDR3 length: 15 amino acids. CDR3: CASSSDPGDSYEQYF.

The CDR3 spells CASSYQETNTGELFF. The V gene is TRBV6-2 or TRBV6-3, the J gene TRBJ2-2. Germline V gene data show CDR1 as MNHEY and CDR2 as SVGEGT. This CDR3 region has 15 residues.

The chain links TRBV6-5 to TRBJ2-7; TCRdb's D gene call, TRBD1, goes unchecked for lack of DNA. CDR3 length equals 14 residues. The germline gives CDR1 MNHEY, CDR2 SVGAGI. The CDR3: CASSVTGGAYEQYF.

The chain links TRBV29-1 to TRBJ2-2; the TCRdb D gene call, TRBD1, has no DNA to confirm it. This CDR3 is 13 amino acids long. Germline CDR1 and CDR2: SQVTM and ANQGSEA. The CDR3 is CSVEGAPTGELFF.

The CDR3 sequence is CSASIQVDSNQPQHF. The chain uses TRBV20-1 and TRBJ1-5. The CDR3 has 15 residues. Germline V gene lookup returns CDR1 DFQATT and CDR2 SNEGSKA (reference sequence).

The rearrangement uses TRBV21-1 and TRBJ1-1; TCRdb's D gene call, TRBD1, goes unchecked for lack of DNA. TRBV21-1 constitutes a pseudogene. The CDR3 has 17 amino acids. This CDR3 is CASSSGQGMFGGNEAFF.

V and J are TRBV20-1 and TRBJ2-1; TCRdb's D call of TRBD2 is untestable without DNA. There are 18 residues in the CDR3. Germline loops: CDR1 DFQATT, CDR2 SNEGSKA (reference sequence). CDR3 amino acids: CSAETSGLYPSSYNEQFF.

The chain's CDR3 is CASSFNSKNIQYF. This rearrangement joins TRBV12-3 or TRBV12-4 to TRBJ2-4. CDR3 length: 13 amino acids.

The rearrangement uses TRBV29-1 and TRBJ2-2; the TRBD2 assignment by TCRdb is unverifiable without DNA. CDR1 and CDR2 from the germline V gene are SQVTM and ANQGSEA. This CDR3 comprises 15 residues. CDR3: CSVELAGGPFGELFF.

The V call is TRBV24-1, the J call TRBJ2-2; TCRdb proposes TRBD1, but this gene call is untestable without DNA. Germline values: CDR1 KGHDR, CDR2 SFDVKD. There are 15 residues in the CDR3. CDR3 amino acids: CATNTGTGDTGELFF.

The J gene is TRBJ2-5, the V gene TRBV29-1; as DNA is missing, the TRBD2 call by TCRdb cannot be tested. CDR3 length: 14 amino acids. The V gene's germline CDR1 is SQVTM and CDR2 ANQGSEA. CDR3 sequence reads: CSVGGLAGEETQYF.

The V gene is TRBV12-3 or TRBV12-4, the J gene TRBJ2-5; TCRdb designates TRBD1, a call that cannot be tested without DNA. The CDR3 covers 15 residues. The CDR3 loop reads CASFPMTGAMETQYF.

CDR3: CASSLWQLGSYNEQFF. The chain joins TRBV12-3 or TRBV12-4 to TRBJ2-1. The CDR3 has 16 residues.

The rearrangement uses TRBV29-1 and TRBJ2-7. The CDR3 has 13 residues. Germline CDR1 reads SQVTM; CDR2 reads ANQGSEA. The CDR3: CSAGSENSYEQYF.